The source of this TCR beta chain is a study of Graves' ophthalmopathy and Graves' hyperthyroidism (dated by TCRdb to the late 2010s). Looking at the study overall: Peripheral blood was collected at initial diagnosis, prior to any treatment. An independent validation cohort comprised around 19 hyperthyroidism patients and some 16 patients who later progressed from hyperthyroidism to ophthalmopathy. TCR beta repertoire signatures were used to distinguish Graves' ophthalmopathy from Graves' hyperthyroidism and to predict progression to ophthalmopathy. In total, around 130 blood samples were TCR-sequenced: 43 ophthalmopathy, about 75 hyperthyroidism and about 17 hyperthyroidism-to-ophthalmopathy patients. Once sampling was done, hyperthyroidism patients were given methimazole at a starting dose of 30 mg daily, while ophthalmopathy patients were given high-dose intravenous methylprednisolone. To explore V-J signatures that distinguish ophthalmopathy from hyperthyroidism, a discovery set of around 100 patients was enrolled, made up of some 41 with ophthalmopathy and 57 with stable hyperthyroidism. For training and testing, the approximately 92 patients in the discovery cohort were randomly divided in a 7:3 ratio. In five to seven hyperthyroidism patients, the T-cell repertoire of thyroid tissue was compared with the T-cell repertoire of blood.

The germline V gene yields MNHEY for CDR1 and SVGEGT for CDR2. After removal of 3 bases from V and 0 bases from J, the junction retains 3 bases not matched to a gene. Measured from the cysteine to the phenylalanine, the CDR3 is 15 residues long. CDR3 DNA is the only sequence kept; it has 45 bases, read in frame from the first base. Patients with ophthalmopathy had moderately to severely active disease, with a Clinical Activity Score of 3 or more, a NOSPECS grade of 4 or more, and a disease duration of less than 3 months. Patients with other autoimmune diseases, uncontrolled infections, pregnancy or lactation were excluded. Clinical symptoms, serum thyroxine, TRAb, thyroid ultrasound and orbital computed tomography formed the basis of the diagnosis. Ficoll-Paque density gradient centrifugation was used to isolate PBMCs from approximately 10 ml of fresh peripheral blood. Total RNA was extracted using Trizol reagent, and RNA quality was checked on an Agilent 2100 Bioanalyzer.

This clonotype has at least ten counts. The specificity of this receptor is unknown. No clone much larger than this one lies a single base away; base qualities are absent. General study outcomes and caveats: The 13-signature model separated ophthalmopathy from stable hyperthyroidism with about 86% sensitivity and around 81% specificity in cross-validation, and 80%/75% in the test set. Sample size was not statistically predetermined, and group allocation was not concealed from the investigators. In validation, the model predicted ophthalmopathy progression with about 71% sensitivity and about 73% specificity; 12 predicted patients were CT-confirmed with GO in a median of about 7.1 months. Most expanded thyroid clonotypes with a frequency above 0.001 also appeared in blood, which suggests that blood repertoires may reflect the immune response in the thyroid.

For repertoire sequencing, TCR beta CDR3 regions were amplified from RNA transcripts. The first round of RT-PCR was done with HTBI primers and the Qiagen OneStep RT-PCR kit, and was followed by a second round of multiplex PCR, then size selection and purification. Libraries were sequenced paired-end with 100 bp reads on an Illumina HiSeq2000. The original methods were these. SOAPnuke was used for read processing, and reads with adapters, uncalled bases, a mean Phred below 15, or no exact constant-primer or identifier match were discarded. COPE v1.2.5 was used to merge the high-quality paired reads. Each unique nucleotide sequence was treated as a clonotype, and MiTCR v1.1 was used to align the clonotypes to the IMGT TRB V, D and J references. The analysis was limited to V-J combinations with a frequency above 0.0001, which together covered over 99% of the repertoires. For each V-J combination, a TCR clonal expansion and chaos score was defined as the ratio of F50 clonal expansion to chaos observed in the TCRdist matrix. Welch's t-statistics and random forest were used to narrow the features down to more than 10 V-J combinations, which were then fed into a naive Bayes classifier. Thyroid-blood repertoire similarity was quantified with the Morisita-Horn index. TCRdb reanalyzed the raw reads on its own, using fastp at Q25 for trimming and MiXCR for clone calling, and kept in-frame beta chains. One record per CDR3 amino acid sequence lists the most common genes and DNA. TCRdb's processing, not the authors' own work, is the source of the V and J calls. Across this sample there are almost 400,000 distinct CDR3 sequences, with about a sixth seen only once. The ten largest clones capture 1.5% to 2% of the sample.

The receptor was isolated from a woman younger than 35 with Graves' ophthalmopathy. Donor details come from another sample of the same person, matched by shared clones. This chain joins TRBV6-2 or TRBV6-3 to TRBJ2-5, with 8 bases aligning to TRBD2. The sequencing input was peripheral blood. For the CDR3, the sequence is CASSYSGKYQETQYF. The base sequence is TGTGCCAGCAGTTATAGCGGGAAGTACCAAGAGACCCAGTACTTC.